A selection of T cell receptor beta chains follows, all from one sample in a study of T-cell memory formation after mild COVID-19. TCRdb reanalysed the 5' RACE reads using MiXCR and keeps one entry per CDR3 protein. The sample lists over 500,000 distinct CDR3 sequences; 17% were seen once. The sample taken for sequencing was PBMCs or a T cell subset sorted from them (not recorded which). These receptors all come from an adult woman who had mild COVID-19 (a few samples of this study predate the infection). Cell type and time point are not known. Each CDR3 is given with its conserved first and last residue. A D gene is named only where the DNA matches it firmly. Part of the rows lack a size; the others show once, few, many or a class for expanded clones.

>few|-|TRBJ2-5|TRBV7-3
TGTGCCAGCAGCTTAATACCCACAGACCAAGAGACCCAGTACTTC
CASSLIPTDQETQYF
>few|TRBD2|TRBJ2-1|TRBV9
TGTGCCAGCAGCGTAGTTAGCGGGAGGGGGAGTGAGCAGTTCTTC
CASSVVSGRGSEQFF
>many|TRBD1|TRBJ2-1|TRBV7-8
TGTGCCAGCAGCTTAGAAGCAGGGGGCCCATACAATGAGCAGTTCTTC
CASSLEAGGPYNEQFF
>many|TRBD2|TRBJ2-3|TRBV4-2
TGTGCCAGCAGCCCGCGACTAGCGGTAGATACGCAGTATTTT
CASSPRLAVDTQYF
>medium-sized|-|TRBJ2-2|TRBV15
TGTGCCACCAGCAGAGATCAAGCCAGCCCGAACACCGGGGAGCTGTTTTTT
CATSRDQASPNTGELFF
>few|TRBD1|TRBJ2-7|TRBV5-1
TGCGCCAGCAGCTTGGGACAGGGGATTAACTACGAGCAGTACTTC
CASSLGQGINYEQYF
>-|-|TRBJ1-5|TRBV20-1
TGCAGTGCTATTGACATACCGGATAAGCCCCAGCATTTT
CSAIDIPDKPQHF
>few|TRBD2|TRBJ2-3|TRBV5-1
TGCGCCAGCAGCCCTCCCGGGACTAGCGGGGGACGCACAGATACGCAGTATTTT
CASSPPGTSGGRTDTQYF
>-|-|TRBJ2-1|TRBV30
TGTGCCTGGATGCGGGGCGCCTCCTACAATGAGCAGTTCTTC
CAWMRGASYNEQFF
>few|TRBD1|TRBJ2-2|TRBV7-2
TGTGCCAGCAGGGGGCAGGGGGCTGTAACCACCGGGGAGCTGTTTTTT
CASRGQGAVTTGELFF